This TCR beta chain is drawn from a study of control samples from healthy donors and cancer patients (dated by TCRdb to the early 2020s). As for this clone: Its target antigen remains unknown. No quality values exist for individual bases; no much larger clone is one base distant.

After removal of 0 bases from V and 3 bases from J, the junction retains 8 bases not matched to a gene. The CDR3 starts with the cysteine, ends with the phenylalanine, and has 19 residues. The entry retains the CDR3 DNA only, 57 bases that are in frame from base 1. The germline V gene specifies SGHAT as CDR1 and FQNNGV as CDR2. The library was generated by the immunoSEQ multiplex PCR assay. Held by TCRdb, this immuneACCESS table contains in-frame sequences only and omits some clones. Under half of the omission traces to an unresolved V gene where checked; the cause of the rest is unknown. Here the sample has about 150,000 clones; over 85% occur a single time. Approximately 2.5% of the sample is in the top ten clones.

The V and J genes are TRBV11-2 and TRBJ2-1, with TRBD2 matching 13 junction bases. The specimen sequenced was blood. This sequence was found in a man aged 45 to 65 in good health. CDR3 sequence: CASSLDRTSGRGDYNEQFF. The DNA sequence is given as TGTGCCAGCAGCTTAGACCGGACTAGCGGGAGAGGGGACTACAATGAGCAGTTCTTC.